This T cell receptor beta chain was recorded in a study of cytomegalovirus exposure and HLA in healthy donors. Germline values: CDR1 SGDLS, CDR2 YYNGEE. V was pared by 3 bases and J by 5 bases, with 9 bases between. This CDR3 comprises 12 residues. The PCR employed 60 Vbeta primers together with 13 Jbeta primers. Measured with immunoSEQ multiplex PCR; TCRdb has only the in-frame clones, and not every one. Of about 200,000 clones in the sample, about 85% were seen once. This chain links TRBV9 with TRBJ2-7, with a tentative D call TRBD1 (6 bases). The receptor's source is a male donor in good health and CMV-seropositive. Sequencing used PBMCs. DNA of the CDR3: TGTGCCAGCAGCGAGACAGGAGACGAGCAGTACTTC. This translates into CASSETGDEQYF.